The present entry profiles one T cell receptor (beta chain) with its context. The target antigen is unknown. With 6 bases removed from V and 4 bases from J, the gap between germline ends came to 9 bases. The germline V gene encodes CDR1 MNHEY and CDR2 SVGEGT. There are 13 residues in the CDR3. The data are from a study of response to subunit inactivated influenza vaccine. Study-level findings and limits: Authors proposed each seasonal influenza vaccination draws in few new T cells.

From the RT-PCR reads, TCRdb called clonotypes with MiXCR, one entry per CDR3 protein. Of over 800,000 distinct CDR3 sequences listed, approximately 21% were seen once; the top ten hold around 9.6%. The V call is TRBV6-2 or TRBV6-3, the J call TRBJ2-2, with D perhaps matching TRBD2 (6 bases). This sample comprised PBMCs from blood, obtained 5 days after vaccination. This TCR was sampled from a man aged 50 to 59 who received an inactivated influenza vaccine. The CDR3 DNA reads TGTGCCAGCAGAAAGGGAGGCACCGGGGAGCTGTTTTTT. Translation gives CASRKGGTGELFF.